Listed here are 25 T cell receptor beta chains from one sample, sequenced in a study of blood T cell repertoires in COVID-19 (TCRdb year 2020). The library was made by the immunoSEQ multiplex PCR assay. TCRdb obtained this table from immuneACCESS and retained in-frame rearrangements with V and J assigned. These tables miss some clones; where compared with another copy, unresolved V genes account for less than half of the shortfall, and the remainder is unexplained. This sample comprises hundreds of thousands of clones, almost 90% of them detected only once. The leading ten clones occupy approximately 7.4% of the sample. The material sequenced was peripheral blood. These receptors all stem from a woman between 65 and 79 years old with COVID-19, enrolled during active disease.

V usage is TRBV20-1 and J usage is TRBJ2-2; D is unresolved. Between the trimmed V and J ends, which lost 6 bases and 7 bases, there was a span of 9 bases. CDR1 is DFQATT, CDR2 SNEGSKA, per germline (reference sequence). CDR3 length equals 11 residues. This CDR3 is CSALLGGELFF. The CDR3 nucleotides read TGCAGTGCCCTTCTAGGCGGGGAGCTGTTTTTT.

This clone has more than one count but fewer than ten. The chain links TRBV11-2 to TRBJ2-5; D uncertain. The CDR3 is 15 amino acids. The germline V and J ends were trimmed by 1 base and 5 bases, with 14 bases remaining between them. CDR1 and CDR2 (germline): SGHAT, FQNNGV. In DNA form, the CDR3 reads TGTGCCAGCAGCTTAGGGCTGCCCCTGGTGGAGACCCAGTACTTC. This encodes CASSLGLPLVETQYF.

The CDR3, as DNA: TGTGCCAGCAGCCCGGAGAGGGCGGGTGGCTACACCTTC. Protein: CASSPERAGGYTF. This chain joins TRBV5-4 and TRBJ1-2; D is ambiguous. Deletions cut 4 bases from V and 7 bases from J, with 14 bases between. The CDR3 sequence is 13 residues long. Germline loops: CDR1 SGHNT, CDR2 YYREEE (reference sequence).

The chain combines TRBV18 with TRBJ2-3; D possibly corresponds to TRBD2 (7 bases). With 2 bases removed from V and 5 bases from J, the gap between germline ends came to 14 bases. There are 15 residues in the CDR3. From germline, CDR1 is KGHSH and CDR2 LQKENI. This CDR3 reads CASSPTFGGQDTQYF. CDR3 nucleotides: TGTGCCAGCTCACCAACGTTCGGGGGGCAAGATACGCAGTATTTT. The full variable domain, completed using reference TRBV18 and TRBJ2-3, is NAGVMQNPRHLVRRRGQEARLRCSPMKGHSHVYWYRQLPEEGLKFMVYLQKENIIDESGMPKERFSAEFPKEGPSILRIQQVVRGDSAAYFCASSPTFGGQDTQYFGPGTRLTVL.

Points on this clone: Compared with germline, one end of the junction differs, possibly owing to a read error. CDR3 DNA: TGTGCCAGCAGTTTGGGACGGAGCAACTATGGCTACACCTTC. This translates into CASSLGRSNYGYTF. The genes are TRBV5-6 and TRBJ1-2; D possibly corresponds to TRBD1 (5 bases). The CDR3 is 14 amino acids. Germline V lookup: CDR1 SGHDT, CDR2 YYEEEE.

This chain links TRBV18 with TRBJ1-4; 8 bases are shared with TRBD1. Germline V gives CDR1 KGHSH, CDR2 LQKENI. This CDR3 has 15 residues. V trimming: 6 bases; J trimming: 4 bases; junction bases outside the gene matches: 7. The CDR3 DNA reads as TGTGCCAGCTCCCCCCGGACAGGGAATAATGAAAAACTGTTTTTT. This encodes CASSPRTGNNEKLFF.

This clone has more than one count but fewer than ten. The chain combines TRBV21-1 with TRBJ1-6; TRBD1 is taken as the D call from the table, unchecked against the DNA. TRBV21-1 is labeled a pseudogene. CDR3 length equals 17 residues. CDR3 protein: CASSDKGRQGINSPLHF. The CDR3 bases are TGTGCCAGCAGCGATAAAGGCCGACAGGGGATAAATTCACCCCTCCACTTT.

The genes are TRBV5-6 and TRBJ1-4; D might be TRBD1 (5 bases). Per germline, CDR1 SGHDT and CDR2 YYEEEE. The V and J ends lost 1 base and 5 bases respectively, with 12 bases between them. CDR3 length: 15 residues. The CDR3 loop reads CASSLNAAGNEKLFF. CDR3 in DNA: TGTGCCAGCAGCTTGAATGCGGCAGGGAATGAAAAACTGTTTTTT.

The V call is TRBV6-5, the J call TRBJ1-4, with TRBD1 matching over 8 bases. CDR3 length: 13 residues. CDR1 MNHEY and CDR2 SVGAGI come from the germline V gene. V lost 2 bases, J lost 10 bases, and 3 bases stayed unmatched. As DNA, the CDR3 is TGTGCCAGCAGTTACGGGACAGGCTCAAAACTGTTTTTT. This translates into CASSYGTGSKLFF.

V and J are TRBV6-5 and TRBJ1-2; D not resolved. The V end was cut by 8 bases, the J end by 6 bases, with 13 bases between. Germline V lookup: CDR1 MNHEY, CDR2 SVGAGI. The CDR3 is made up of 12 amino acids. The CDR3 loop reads CASRNSEHGYTF. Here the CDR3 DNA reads TGTGCCAGCCGAAACAGTGAGCATGGCTACACCTTC.

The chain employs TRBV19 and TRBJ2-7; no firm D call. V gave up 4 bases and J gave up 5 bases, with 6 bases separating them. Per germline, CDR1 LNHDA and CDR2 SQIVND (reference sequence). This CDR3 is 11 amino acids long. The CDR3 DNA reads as TGTGCCAGTAGTACCGGTAACGAGCAGTACTTC. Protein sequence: CASSTGNEQYF.

The CDR3 DNA reads as TGTGCCAGCAGCCGTGGACAGGGAGGGGAAAAACTGTTTTTT. The encoded protein is CASSRGQGGEKLFF. The rearrangement joins TRBV11-2 to TRBJ1-4, with TRBD1 matching over 8 bases. CDR1 and CDR2 (germline): SGHAT, FQNNGV. Trimming at V came to 5 bases and at J to 8 bases, leaving 7 bases not matched to a gene. The CDR3 spans 14 residues.

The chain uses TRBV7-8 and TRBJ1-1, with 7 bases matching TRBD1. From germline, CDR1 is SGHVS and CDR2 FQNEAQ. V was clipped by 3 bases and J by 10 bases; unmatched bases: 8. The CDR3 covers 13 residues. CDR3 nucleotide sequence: TGTGCCAGCAGCTTTAGACAGGGCCATGGAGCTTTCTTT. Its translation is CASSFRQGHGAFF. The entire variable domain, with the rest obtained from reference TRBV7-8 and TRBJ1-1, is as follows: GAGVSQSPRYKVAKRGQDVALRCDPISGHVSLFWYQQALGQGPEFLTYFQNEAQLDKSGLPSDRFFAERPEGSVSTLKIQRTQQEDSAVYLCASSFRQGHGAFFGQGTRLTVV.

This chain's CDR3 is CVTVLGNTIYF. The CDR3 coding sequence is TGTGTGACAGTTCTTGGAAACACCATATATTTT. V is TRBV30 and J is TRBJ1-3, with D tentatively TRBD1 (5 bases). Germline V gene data show CDR1 as GTSNPN and CDR2 as SVGIG (reference sequence). The CDR3 contains 11 residues.

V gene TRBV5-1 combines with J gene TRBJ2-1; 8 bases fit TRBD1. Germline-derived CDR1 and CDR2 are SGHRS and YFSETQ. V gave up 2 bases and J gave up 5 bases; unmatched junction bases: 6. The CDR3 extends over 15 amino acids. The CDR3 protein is CASSLGQGNNNEQFF. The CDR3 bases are TGCGCCAGCAGCTTAGGACAGGGTAACAACAATGAGCAGTTCTTC.

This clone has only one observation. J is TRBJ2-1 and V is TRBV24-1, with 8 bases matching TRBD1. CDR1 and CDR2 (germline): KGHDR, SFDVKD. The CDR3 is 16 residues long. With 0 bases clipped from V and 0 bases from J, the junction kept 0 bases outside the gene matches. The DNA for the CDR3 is TGTGCCACCAGTGATTTGGGGACAGGCTCCTACAATGAGCAGTTCTTC. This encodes CATSDLGTGSYNEQFF.

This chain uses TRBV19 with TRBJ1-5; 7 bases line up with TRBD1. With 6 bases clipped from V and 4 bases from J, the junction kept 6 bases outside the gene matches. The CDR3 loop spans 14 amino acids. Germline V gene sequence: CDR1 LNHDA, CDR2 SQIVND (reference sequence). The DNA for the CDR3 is TGTGCCAGTAGCCTGGGACAGTTTAATCAGCCCCAGCATTTT. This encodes CASSLGQFNQPQHF.

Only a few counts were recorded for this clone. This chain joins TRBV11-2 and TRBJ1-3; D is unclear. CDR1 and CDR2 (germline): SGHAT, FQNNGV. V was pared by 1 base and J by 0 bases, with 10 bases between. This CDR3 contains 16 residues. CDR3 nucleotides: TGTGCCAGCAGCTTAGCCCCCCAGGTCTCTGGAAACACCATATATTTT. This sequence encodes CASSLAPQVSGNTIYF.

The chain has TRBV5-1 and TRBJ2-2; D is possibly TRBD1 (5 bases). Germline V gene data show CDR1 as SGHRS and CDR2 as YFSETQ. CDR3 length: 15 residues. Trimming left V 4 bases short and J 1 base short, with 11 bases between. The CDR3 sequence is CASSDPTENTGELFF. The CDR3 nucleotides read TGCGCCAGCAGCGACCCGACAGAGAACACCGGGGAGCTGTTTTTT.

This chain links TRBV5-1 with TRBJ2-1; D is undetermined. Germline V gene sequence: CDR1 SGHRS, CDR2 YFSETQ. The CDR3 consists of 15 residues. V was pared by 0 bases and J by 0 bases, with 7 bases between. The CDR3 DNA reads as TGCGCCAGCAGCTTGGCCCGGAGCTCCTACAATGAGCAGTTCTTC. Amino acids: CASSLARSSYNEQFF.

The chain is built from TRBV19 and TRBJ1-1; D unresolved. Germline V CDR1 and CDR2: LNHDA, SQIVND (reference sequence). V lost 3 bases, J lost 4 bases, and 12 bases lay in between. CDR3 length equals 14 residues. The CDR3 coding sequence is TGTGCCAGTAGTATTTCGTGGTCGAGCACTGAAGCTTTCTTT. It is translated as CASSISWSSTEAFF.

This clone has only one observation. The CDR3 sequence is CATSWTLNTGELFF. CDR3 coding DNA: TGTGCCACCAGCTGGACATTGAACACCGGGGAGCTGTTTTTT. The chain carries TRBV24-1 and TRBJ2-2, with D tentatively TRBD1 (5 bases). The V and J ends lost 7 bases and 1 base respectively, with 9 bases between them. CDR3 length: 14 residues. Germline loops: CDR1 KGHDR, CDR2 SFDVKD.

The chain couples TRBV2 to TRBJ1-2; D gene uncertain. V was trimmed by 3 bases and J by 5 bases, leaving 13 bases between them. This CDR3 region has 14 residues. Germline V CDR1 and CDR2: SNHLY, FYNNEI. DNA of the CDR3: TGTGCCAGCAGTGATGGTCGGGATTTATATGGCTACACCTTC. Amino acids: CASSDGRDLYGYTF.

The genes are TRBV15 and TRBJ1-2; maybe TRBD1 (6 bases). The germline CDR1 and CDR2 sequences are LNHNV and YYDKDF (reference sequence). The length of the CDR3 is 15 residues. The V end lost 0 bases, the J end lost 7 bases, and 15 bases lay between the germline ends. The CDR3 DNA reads TGTGCCACCAGCAGAGATCCTGGGCGGGGGGCTGGCTACACCTTC. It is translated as CATSRDPGRGAGYTF.

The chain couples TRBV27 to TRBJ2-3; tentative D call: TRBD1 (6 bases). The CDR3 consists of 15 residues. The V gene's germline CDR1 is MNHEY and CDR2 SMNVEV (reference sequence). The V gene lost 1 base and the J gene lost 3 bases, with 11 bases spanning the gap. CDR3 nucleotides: TGTGCCAGCAGTTTATGGTCAGGGGCAACAGATACGCAGTATTTT. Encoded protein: CASSLWSGATDTQYF.